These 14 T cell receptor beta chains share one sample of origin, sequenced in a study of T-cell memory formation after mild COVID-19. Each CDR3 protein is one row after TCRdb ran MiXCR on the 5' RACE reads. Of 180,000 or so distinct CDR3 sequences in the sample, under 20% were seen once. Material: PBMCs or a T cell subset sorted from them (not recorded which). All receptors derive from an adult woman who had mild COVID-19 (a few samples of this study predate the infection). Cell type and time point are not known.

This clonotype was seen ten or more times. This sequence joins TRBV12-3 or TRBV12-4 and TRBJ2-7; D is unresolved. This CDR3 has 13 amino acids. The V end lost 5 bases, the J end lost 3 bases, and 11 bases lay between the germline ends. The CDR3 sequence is CASSGTEFYEQYF. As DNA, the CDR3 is TGTGCCAGCAGTGGAACCGAGTTCTACGAGCAGTACTTC.

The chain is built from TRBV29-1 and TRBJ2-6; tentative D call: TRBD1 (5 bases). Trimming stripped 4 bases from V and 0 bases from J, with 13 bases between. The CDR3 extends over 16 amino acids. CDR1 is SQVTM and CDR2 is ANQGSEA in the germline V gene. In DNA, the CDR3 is TGCAGCGTTGGGGATACAGGATCCTCTGGGGCCAACGTCCTGACTTTC. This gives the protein CSVGDTGSSGANVLTF.

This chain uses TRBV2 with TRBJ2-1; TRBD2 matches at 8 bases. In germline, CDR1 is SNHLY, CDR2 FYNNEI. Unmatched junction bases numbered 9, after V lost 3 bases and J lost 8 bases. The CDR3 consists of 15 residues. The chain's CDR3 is CASSDSGRRGHEQFF. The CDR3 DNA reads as TGTGCCAGCAGTGACAGCGGGAGACGGGGCCATGAGCAGTTCTTC.

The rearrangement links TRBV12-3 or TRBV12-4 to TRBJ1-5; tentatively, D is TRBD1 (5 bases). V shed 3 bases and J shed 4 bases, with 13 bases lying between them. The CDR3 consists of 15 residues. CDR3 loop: CASSFGTGGNQPQHF. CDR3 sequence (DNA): TGTGCCAGCAGTTTTGGTACAGGAGGAAATCAGCCCCAGCATTTT.

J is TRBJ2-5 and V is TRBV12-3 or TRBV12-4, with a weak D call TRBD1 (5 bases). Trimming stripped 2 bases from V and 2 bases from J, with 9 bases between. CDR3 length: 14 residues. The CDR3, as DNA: TGTGCCAGCAGTTTAATAGGGGCGCAAGAGACCCAGTACTTC. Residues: CASSLIGAQETQYF.

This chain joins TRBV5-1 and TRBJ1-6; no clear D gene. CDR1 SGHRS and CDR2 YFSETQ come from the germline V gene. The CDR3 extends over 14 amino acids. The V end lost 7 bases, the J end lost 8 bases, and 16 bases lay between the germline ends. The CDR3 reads CASRVQAGYSPLHF. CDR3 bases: TGCGCCAGCCGCGTTCAGGCGGGTTATTCACCCCTCCACTTT. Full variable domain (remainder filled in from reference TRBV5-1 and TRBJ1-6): KAGVTQTPRYLIKTRGQQVTLSCSPISGHRSVSWYQQTPGQGLQFLFEYFSETQRNKGNFPGRFSGRQFSNSRSEMNVSTLELGDSALYLCASRVQAGYSPLHFGNGTRLTVT.

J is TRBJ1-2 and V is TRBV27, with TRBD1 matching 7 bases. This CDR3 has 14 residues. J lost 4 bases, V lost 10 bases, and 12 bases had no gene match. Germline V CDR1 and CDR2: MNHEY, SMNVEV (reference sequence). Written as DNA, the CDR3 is TGTGCCACCCGAGGGACAGCTAGGACCTATGGCTACACCTTC. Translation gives CATRGTARTYGYTF.

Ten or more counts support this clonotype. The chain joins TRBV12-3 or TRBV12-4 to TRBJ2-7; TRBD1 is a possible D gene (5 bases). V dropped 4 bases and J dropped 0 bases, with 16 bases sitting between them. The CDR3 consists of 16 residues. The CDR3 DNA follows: TGTGCCAGCAGTTCCCCGGCAGGGCCCCGCTCCTACGAGCAGTACTTC. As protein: CASSSPAGPRSYEQYF.

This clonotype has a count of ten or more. The CDR3 loop is CASSVGGSNYEQFF. Here the CDR3 DNA reads TGTGCCAGCAGCGTGGGCGGGAGTAACTATGAGCAGTTCTTC. The gene calls are TRBV9 and TRBJ2-1, with TRBD2 matching 7 bases. This CDR3 region has 14 residues. Per germline, CDR1 SGDLS and CDR2 YYNGEE. The ends lost 2 bases at V and 8 bases at J; junction bases unmatched: 7.

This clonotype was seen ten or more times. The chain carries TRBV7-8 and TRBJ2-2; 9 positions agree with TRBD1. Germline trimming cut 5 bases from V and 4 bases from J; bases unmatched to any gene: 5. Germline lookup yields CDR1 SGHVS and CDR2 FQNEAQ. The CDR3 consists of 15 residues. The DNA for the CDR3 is TGTGCCAGCAGCCTGCGACAGGGGGGCACCGGGGAGCTGTTTTTT. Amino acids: CASSLRQGGTGELFF.

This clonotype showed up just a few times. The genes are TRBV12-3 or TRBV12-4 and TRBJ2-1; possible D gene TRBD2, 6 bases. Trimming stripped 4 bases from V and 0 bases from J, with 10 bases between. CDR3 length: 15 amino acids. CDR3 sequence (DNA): TGTGCCAGCAGTTGGGGGGTCCTCTCCTACAATGAGCAGTTCTTC. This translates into CASSWGVLSYNEQFF.

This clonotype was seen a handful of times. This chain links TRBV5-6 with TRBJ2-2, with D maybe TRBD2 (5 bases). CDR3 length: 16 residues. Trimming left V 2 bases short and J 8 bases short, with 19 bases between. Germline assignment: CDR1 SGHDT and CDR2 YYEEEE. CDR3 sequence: CASSLPGRGKRGELFF. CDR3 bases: TGTGCCAGCAGCTTACCAGGAAGAGGGAAAAGGGGGGAGCTGTTTTTT.

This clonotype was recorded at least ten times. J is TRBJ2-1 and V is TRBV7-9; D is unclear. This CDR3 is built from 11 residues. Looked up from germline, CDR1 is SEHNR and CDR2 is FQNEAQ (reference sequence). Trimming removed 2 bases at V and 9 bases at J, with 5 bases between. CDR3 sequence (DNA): TGTGCCAGCAGCTTATGGGGTGAGCAGTTCTTC. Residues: CASSLWGEQFF. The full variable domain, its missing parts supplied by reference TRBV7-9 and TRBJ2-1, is DTGVSQNPRHKITKRGQNVTFRCDPISEHNRLYWYRQTLGQGPEFLTYFQNEAQLEKSRLLSDRFSAERPKGSFSTLEIQRTEQGDSAMYLCASSLWGEQFFGPGTRLTVL.

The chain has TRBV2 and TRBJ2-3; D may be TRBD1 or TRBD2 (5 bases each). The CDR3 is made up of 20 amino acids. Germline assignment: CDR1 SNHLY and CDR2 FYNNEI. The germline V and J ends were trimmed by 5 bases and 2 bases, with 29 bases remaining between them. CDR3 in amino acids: CASSLLSGRPHLADTDTQYF. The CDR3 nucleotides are TGTGCCAGCAGTCTACTCTCGGGACGGCCCCACTTGGCAGACACAGATACGCAGTATTTT.